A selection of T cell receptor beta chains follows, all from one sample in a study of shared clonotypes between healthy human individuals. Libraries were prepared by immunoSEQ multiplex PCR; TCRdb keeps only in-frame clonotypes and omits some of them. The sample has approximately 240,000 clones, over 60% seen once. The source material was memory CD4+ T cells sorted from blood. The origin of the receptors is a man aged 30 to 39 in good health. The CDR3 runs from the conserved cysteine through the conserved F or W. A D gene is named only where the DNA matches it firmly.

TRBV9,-,CASSVGPGIYGTEAFF
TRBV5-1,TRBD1,CASSWGQGYNEQFF
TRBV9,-,CASSVARDPYEQYF
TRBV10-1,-,CASSEWQGGGQETQYF
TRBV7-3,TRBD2,CASSQASGGPYEQYF
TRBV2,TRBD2,CASAAVAGFSEQYF
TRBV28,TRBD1,CASSSGQPASYEQYF
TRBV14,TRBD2,CASSRRLAGAGELFF
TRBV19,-,CASSRQTDTQYF
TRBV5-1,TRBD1,CASSVDRSSYEQYF
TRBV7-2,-,CASSLAGAKANEQFF
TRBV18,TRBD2,CASSPPTGGHNEQFF
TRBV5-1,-,CASNYDTDTQYF
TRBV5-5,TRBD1,CASRQGLYQETQYF
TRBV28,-,CASSRGYEQYF
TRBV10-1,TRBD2,CASSELTRGGEQYF
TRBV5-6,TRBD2,CASGWREGTDTQYF
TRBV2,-,CATRSRGTGELFF
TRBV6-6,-,CASSPRRERNEQFF
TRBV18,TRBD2,CASSPLVAGGNNEQFF
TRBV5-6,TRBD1,CASSLQGAQGEQYF
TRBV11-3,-,CASSTGTHEQYF
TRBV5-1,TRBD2,CASSSGLAGGPGETQYF
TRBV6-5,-,CATSGPGGSYEQYF
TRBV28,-,CASSSLGSDQPQHF
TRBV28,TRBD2,CASSLDGSGRIYEQYF
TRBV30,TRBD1,CAWSAQGDSTF
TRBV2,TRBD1,CASSRDRGEQYF
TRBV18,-,CASSPLGPTEAFF
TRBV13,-,CASSFQVGARGRRYHNEQFF
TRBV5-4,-,CASSLERGVQETQYF
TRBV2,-,CASSGFETQYF
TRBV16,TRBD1,CASSQNSGTGGNEQFF
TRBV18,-,CASSFNRAGAKDTQYF
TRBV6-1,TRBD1,CASRAGTGPYEQYF
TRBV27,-,CASRPSHTGTRGDGYTF
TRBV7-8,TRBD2,CASSLGGRGSGEQYF
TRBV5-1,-,CASSLSPGVDGYTF
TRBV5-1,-,CASSLRGPSYEQYF
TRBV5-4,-,CASSMDPSGELFF
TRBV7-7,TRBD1,CASSLGQGDTDTQYF
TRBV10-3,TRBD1,CAISVQGARNYGYTF
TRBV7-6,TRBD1,CASSSPDRVQFPYDQFF
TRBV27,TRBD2,CASKDRALGLAGDEGETQYF
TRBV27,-,CASSYTGPWTGELFF
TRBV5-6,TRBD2,CASSTPSGALDEQFF
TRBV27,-,CASNPRGGGKYEQYF
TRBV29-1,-,CSVESGPNQPQHF